The entry below gives a single T cell receptor (beta chain) sequence along with its context. This clonotype came up many times. Its antigen remains undetermined. Base qualities are missing; no much larger clone stands one base away. The TCR beta CDR3 regions were amplified from the RNA transcripts. A first-round RT-PCR of the TCR CDR3 used the HTBI primer set with the Qiagen OneStep RT-PCR kit. The libraries were constructed in a second round of multiplex PCR and then size-selected and purified. Libraries were sequenced paired-end with 100 bp reads on an Illumina HiSeq2000. In the authors' own workflow: SOAPnuke was used to process the raw data, removing reads that contained adapters or uncalled bases, had a mean Phred below 15, or lacked an exact match to the constant primer or identifier. High-quality paired reads were merged using COPE v1.2.5, and each unique nucleotide sequence was defined as a clonotype. MiTCR v1.1 was used to align the clonotypes against IMGT TRBV, TRBD and TRBJ reference segments. Only V-J combinations with frequency above 0.0001, covering 99% to 99.2% of repertoires, were analysed. The TCS score was defined as the ratio of F50 (clonal expansion) to E x V (chaos), calculated using BLOSUM62-based TCRdist between CDR3 peptides within each V-J. Welch's t-statistics and random forest reduced fewer than 550 V-J features to roughly 13, which were used in a naive Bayes classifier (R e1071). The public reads were run again by TCRdb, first through fastp at Q25 and then through MiXCR, and only productive beta chains were kept. Rows merge per CDR3 protein into single entries with the most common DNA and genes. V and J calls and clone size were set by TCRdb, not the authors. Across this sample there are approximately 330,000 distinct CDR3 sequences, with 15% to 20% seen only once. The top ten clonotypes cover approximately 54% of the sample.

Counted from cysteine to phenylalanine, this CDR3 has 14 amino acids. Of the read, only the CDR3 DNA is kept; its 42 bases are in frame from base 1. Sequences DFQATT (CDR1) and SNEGSKA (CDR2) are obtained from the germline V gene (reference sequence). The junction shows trimming of 3 bases on V and 1 base on J, and the gene matches do not reach 6 bases of it. The data derive from a study of T cells in Graves' hyperthyroidism and ophthalmopathy (dated by TCRdb to the late 2010s). Background for the entire study: Peripheral blood was collected at initial diagnosis, before any treatment. Thyroid tissue and blood T-cell repertoires from six or seven Graves' hyperthyroidism patients were also compared in the study. Once sampling was done, hyperthyroidism patients were given methimazole at a starting dose of 30 mg daily, whereas ophthalmopathy patients were given high-dose intravenous methylprednisolone. According to the paper, TCR Vbeta CDR3 sequencing was carried out on more than 120 peripheral blood samples, which came from fewer than 50 ophthalmopathy, approximately 78 hyperthyroidism and some 17 progressor patients. An independent validation cohort of fewer than 20 hyperthyroidism patients and 15 or so patients who later progressed to ophthalmopathy tested prospective prediction of ophthalmopathy. To identify distinguishing TCR V-J signatures, a discovery cohort of some 100 patients was used, comprising approximately 40 with Graves' ophthalmopathy and around 57 with stable Graves' hyperthyroidism. The roughly 91 discovery patients were randomly divided into training and test sets at a 7:3 ratio.

Results and caveats for the whole study, not just this receptor: In cross-validation, a model built on a 13 V-J signature told ophthalmopathy apart from stable hyperthyroidism with approximately 91% sensitivity and about 81% specificity, and in testing the same model reached 80%/75%. Most expanded thyroid clonotypes (frequency above 0.001) were also detected in blood, a finding suggesting that blood repertoires may reflect thyroid immune responses. Sample size was not statistically predetermined, and investigators were not blinded to group allocation. In validation, the model predicted progression to ophthalmopathy with over 60% sensitivity and around 72% specificity, a median of about 6.7 months before onset.

A patient counted as having stable Graves' hyperthyroidism if no progression to ophthalmopathy occurred over 18 months of follow-up. Hyperthyroidism patients were newly diagnosed, with disease duration under 2 months, and aged 18 to 65 years. Patients with uncontrolled infections, other autoimmune diseases, pregnancy or lactation were excluded. Diagnoses were based on clinical symptoms, serum thyroxine and TRAb, thyroid ultrasound and orbital computed tomography. PBMCs were isolated from 7.5 to 10 ml of fresh peripheral blood by Ficoll-Paque density gradient centrifugation. Total RNA was extracted using Trizol reagent, and RNA quality was assessed on an Agilent 2100 Bioanalyzer.

This clonotype originated in a woman between 45 and 65 years old with Graves' hyperthyroidism. The rearranged segments are TRBV20-1 and TRBJ2-7; 7 of the junction bases match TRBD1. Material: blood. The sequence in DNA is TGCAGTGCTAGTGGGGACAGCAATTCCTACGAGCAGTACTTC. Its translation reads: CSASGDSNSYEQYF.